The sequence of this T cell receptor beta chain was determined in a study of OX40 agonist ivuxolimab in advanced cancers. Germline CDR1 reads LNHNV; CDR2 reads YYDKDF (reference sequence). Trimming stripped 0 bases from V and 7 bases from J, with 16 bases between. This CDR3 is built from 16 residues. Using immunoSEQ multiplex PCR, the repertoire was profiled, and TCRdb retains in-frame clones only, with some absent. The table has approximately 82,000 clones, 75% to 90% seen once. Worth noting for this clone: Its cognate antigen is unknown.

Study findings and constraints: It was not determined which antigens were specifically recognized by the peripheral T cells that had undergone clonal expansion. At 0.1 to 3.0 mg/kg, CD4+ and CD8+ blood T cells expanded clonally by week 6.

The genes are TRBV15 and TRBJ2-1, with D tentatively TRBD1 (6 bases). The sequencing used CD4+ or CD8+ T cells sorted from blood, collected in a trial of the OX40 agonist ivuxolimab. The receptor's source is an adult with an advanced solid tumor such as melanoma, head and neck, liver or kidney cancer. This CDR3 is CATSRDRSQGKNEQFF. CDR3 coding DNA: TGTGCCACCAGCAGAGATCGTAGCCAGGGGAAAAATGAGCAGTTCTTC. Full variable domain (missing parts from reference TRBV15 and TRBJ2-1): DAMVIQNPRYQVTQFGKPVTLSCSQTLNHNVMYWYQQKSSQAPKLLFHYYDKDFNNEADTPDNFQSRRPNTSFCFLDIRSPGLGDTAMYLCATSRDRSQGKNEQFFGPGTRLTVL.